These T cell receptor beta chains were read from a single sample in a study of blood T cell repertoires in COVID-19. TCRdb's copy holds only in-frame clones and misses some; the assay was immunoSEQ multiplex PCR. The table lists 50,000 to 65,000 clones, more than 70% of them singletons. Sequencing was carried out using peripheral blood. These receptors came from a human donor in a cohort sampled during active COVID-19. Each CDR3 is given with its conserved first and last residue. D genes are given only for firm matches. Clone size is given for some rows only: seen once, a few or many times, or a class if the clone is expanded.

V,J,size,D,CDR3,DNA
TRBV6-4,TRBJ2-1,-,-,CASSETVSSYNEQFF,TGTGCCAGCAGTGAAACGGTGAGCTCCTACAATGAGCAGTTCTTC
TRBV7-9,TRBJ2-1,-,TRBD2,CASSLPGLAGVNEQFF,TGTGCCAGCAGCTTGCCAGGACTAGCGGGAGTAAATGAGCAGTTCTTC
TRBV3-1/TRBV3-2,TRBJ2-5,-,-,CASSHLRGTAEEALSGETQYF,TGTGCCAGCAGTCACTTGAGGGGAACAGCGGAAGAAGCTTTGAGCGGGGAGACCCAGTACTTC
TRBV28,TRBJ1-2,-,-,CASSFQDYGYTF,TGTGCCAGCAGTTTCCAGGACTATGGCTACACCTTC
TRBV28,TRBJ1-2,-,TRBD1,CASSRPGTGLDGYTF,TGTGCCAGCTCACGTCCCGGGACAGGGCTGGATGGCTACACCTTC
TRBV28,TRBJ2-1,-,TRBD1,CASTQRDRVSNEQFF,TGTGCCAGCACCCAGAGGGACAGGGTATCGAATGAGCAGTTCTTC
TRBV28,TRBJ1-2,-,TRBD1,CASSSPTGNYGYTF,TGTGCCAGCAGTAGCCCGACAGGGAACTATGGCTACACCTTC
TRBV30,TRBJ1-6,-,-,CAWSPQVYNSPLHF,TGTGCCTGGAGTCCACAAGTATATAATTCACCCCTCCACTTT
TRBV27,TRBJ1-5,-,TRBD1,CASRPDRGESSNQPQHF,TGTGCCAGCAGACCGGACAGGGGGGAAAGTAGCAATCAGCCCCAGCATTTT
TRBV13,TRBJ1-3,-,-,CASSLKPAGSGNTIYF,TGTGCCAGCAGCTTAAAACCTGCGGGGTCTGGAAACACCATATATTTT
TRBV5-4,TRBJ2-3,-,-,CASSLSQRAGTDTQYF,TGTGCCAGCAGCTTGTCCCAGCGGGCGGGGACAGATACGCAGTATTTT
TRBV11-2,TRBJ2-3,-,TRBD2,CASSLDLAGATDTQYF,TGTGCCAGCAGCTTAGACCTAGCGGGGGCGACCGATACGCAGTATTTT
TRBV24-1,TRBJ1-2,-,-,CATSDSNRNYGYTF,TGTGCCACCAGTGACTCCAACAGGAACTATGGCTACACCTTC
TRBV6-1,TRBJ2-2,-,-,CASSEEGGRWNTGELFF,TGTGCCAGCAGTGAAGAAGGGGGTCGTTGGAACACCGGGGAGCTGTTTTTT
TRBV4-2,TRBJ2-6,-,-,CASSQGNSGGANVLTF,TGTGCCAGCAGCCAAGGCAACTCGGGGGGGGCCAACGTCCTGACTTTC
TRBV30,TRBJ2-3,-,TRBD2,CAWDLAGRYTDTQYF,TGTGCCTGGGACTTAGCGGGGAGGTACACAGATACGCAGTATTTT
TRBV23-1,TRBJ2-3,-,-,CASSQRDCRTDTQYF,TGCGCCAGCAGTCAACGGGACTGCCGCACAGATACGCAGTATTTT
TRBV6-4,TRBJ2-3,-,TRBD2,CASSELAGDTDTQYF,TGTGCCAGCAGTGAACTAGCGGGAGACACAGATACGCAGTATTTT
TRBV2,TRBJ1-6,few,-,CASSVEGRSNSPLHF,TGTGCCAGCAGTGTGGAAGGGAGGAGTAATTCACCCCTCCACTTT
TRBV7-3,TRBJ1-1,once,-,CASSPQQGVNTEAFF,TGTGCCAGCAGCCCCCAACAGGGAGTGAACACTGAAGCTTTCTTT
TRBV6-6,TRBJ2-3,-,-,CASTRDTDTQYF,TGTGCCAGCACCAGGGACACAGATACGCAGTATTTT
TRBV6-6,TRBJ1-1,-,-,CASSYPHAVNTEAFF,TGTGCCAGCAGTTACCCTCATGCGGTGAACACTGAAGCTTTCTTT
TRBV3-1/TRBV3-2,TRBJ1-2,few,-,CASSQDQGQYYGYTF,TGTGCCAGCAGCCAAGATCAAGGACAGTACTATGGCTACACCTTC
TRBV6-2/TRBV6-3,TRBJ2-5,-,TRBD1,CASSPPGGAETQYF,TGTGCCAGCAGTCCCCCAGGGGGCGCAGAGACCCAGTACTTC
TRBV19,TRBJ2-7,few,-,CASSSRGEQYF,TGTGCCAGTAGTTCCAGGGGAGAGCAGTACTTC
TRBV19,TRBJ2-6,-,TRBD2,CASSRTSGRTGANVLTF,TGTGCCAGTAGTCGGACTAGCGGGAGAACTGGGGCCAACGTCCTGACTTTC
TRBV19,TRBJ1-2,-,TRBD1,CASSQTGTNYGYTF,TGTGCCAGTAGCCAGACAGGGACTAACTATGGCTACACCTTC
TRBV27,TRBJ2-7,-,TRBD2,CASSVGGLAGLYEQYF,TGTGCCAGCAGTGTGGGGGGACTAGCGGGCCTCTACGAGCAGTACTTC
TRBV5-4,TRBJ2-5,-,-,CASSLKGGSETQYF,TGTGCCAGCAGCTTAAAGGGGGGGTCGGAGACCCAGTACTTC
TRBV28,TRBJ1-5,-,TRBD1,CASRYPGQGHQPQHF,TGTGCCAGCAGGTACCCGGGACAGGGACATCAGCCCCAGCATTTT
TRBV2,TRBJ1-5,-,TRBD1,CASGESRDRINQPQHF,TGTGCCAGCGGGGAGAGCCGGGACAGAATTAATCAGCCCCAGCATTTT
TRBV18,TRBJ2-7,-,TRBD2,CASSLSGSSYEQYF,TGTGCCAGCTCACTTAGCGGGAGCTCCTACGAGCAGTACTTC
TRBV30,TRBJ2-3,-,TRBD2,CAWSTPAGGYTDTQYF,TGTGCCTGGAGTACCCCAGCGGGGGGGTACACAGATACGCAGTATTTT
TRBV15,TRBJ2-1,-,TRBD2,CATSGISGRGSYNEQFF,TGTGCCACCAGCGGCATTAGCGGGAGAGGGTCCTACAATGAGCAGTTCTTC
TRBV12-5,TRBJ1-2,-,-,CASGNQGNDYGYTF,TGTGCTAGTGGTAATCAGGGGAACGACTATGGCTACACCTTC
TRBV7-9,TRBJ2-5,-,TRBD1,CASRRGTGSLETQYF,TGTGCCAGCAGGAGAGGGACAGGGTCATTGGAGACCCAGTACTTC
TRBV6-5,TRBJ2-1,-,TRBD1,CASRPGQAYNEQFF,TGTGCCAGCAGGCCGGGACAGGCTTACAATGAGCAGTTCTTC
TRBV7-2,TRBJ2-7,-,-,CASSFTSNEQYF,TGTGCCAGCAGCTTTACTAGCAACGAGCAGTACTTC
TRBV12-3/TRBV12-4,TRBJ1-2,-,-,CASSFSGTYTF,TGTGCCAGCAGTTTCTCGGGAACCTACACCTTC
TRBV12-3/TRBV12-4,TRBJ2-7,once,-,CASRGGGYEQYF,TGTGCCAGCAGGGGGGGTGGCTACGAGCAGTACTTC
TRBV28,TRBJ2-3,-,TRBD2,CASGRGGNTDTQYF,TGTGCCAGCGGGCGGGGGGGAAACACAGATACGCAGTATTTT
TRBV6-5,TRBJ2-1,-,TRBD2,CASSYSGGDNEQFF,TGTGCCAGCAGTTACTCGGGAGGGGATAATGAGCAGTTCTTC
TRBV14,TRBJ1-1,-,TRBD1,CASSRDRANTEAFF,TGTGCCAGCAGCCGGGACAGGGCGAACACTGAAGCTTTCTTT
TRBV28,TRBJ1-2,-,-,CASTQEGYGYTF,TGTGCCAGCACCCAGGAGGGCTATGGCTACACCTTC
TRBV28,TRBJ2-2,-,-,CASRQGSTGELFF,TGTGCCAGCAGACAGGGAAGCACCGGGGAGCTGTTTTTT
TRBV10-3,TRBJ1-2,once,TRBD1,CAISEAGGSYGYTF,TGTGCCATCAGTGAGGCAGGGGGTTCCTATGGCTACACCTTC
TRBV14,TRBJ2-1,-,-,CASSQDAGNEQFF,TGTGCCAGCAGCCAAGATGCCGGCAATGAGCAGTTCTTC
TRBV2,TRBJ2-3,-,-,CASSENRDPDTQYF,TGTGCCAGCAGTGAAAACAGGGACCCAGATACGCAGTATTTT
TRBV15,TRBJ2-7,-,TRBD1,CATSRKDRTYEQYF,TGTGCCACCAGCAGAAAGGACAGGACCTACGAGCAGTACTTC
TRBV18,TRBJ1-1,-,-,CASSSGENTEAFF,TGTGCCAGCTCATCGGGAGAGAACACTGAAGCTTTCTTT
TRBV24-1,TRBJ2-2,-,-,CATSAEGRDTGELFF,TGTGCCACCAGTGCGGAGGGGCGCGACACCGGGGAGCTGTTTTTT
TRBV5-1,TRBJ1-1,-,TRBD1,CASSSGQGNMNTEAFF,TGCGCCAGCAGCTCCGGACAGGGAAACATGAACACTGAAGCTTTCTTT
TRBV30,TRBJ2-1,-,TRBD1,CAWTRTGGRYNEQFF,TGTGCCTGGACCAGGACAGGGGGCCGATACAATGAGCAGTTCTTC
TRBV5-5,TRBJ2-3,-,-,CASSLTSTDTQYF,TGTGCCAGCAGCCTTACTAGCACAGATACGCAGTATTTT
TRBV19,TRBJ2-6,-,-,CASSMRSRATTSGANVLTF,TGTGCCAGTAGTATGAGGAGCAGGGCCACCACCTCCGGGGCCAACGTCCTGACTTTC
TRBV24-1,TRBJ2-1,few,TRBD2,CATSVGTSGSDEQFF,TGTGCCACCAGTGTCGGGACTAGCGGGAGCGATGAGCAGTTCTTC
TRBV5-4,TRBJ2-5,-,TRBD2,CASSPPSGRVETQYF,TGTGCCAGCAGCCCACCTAGCGGGAGGGTGGAGACCCAGTACTTC
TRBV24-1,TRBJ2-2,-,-,CATSDPASGTGELFF,TGTGCCACCAGTGATCCCGCCTCGGGCACCGGGGAGCTGTTTTTT
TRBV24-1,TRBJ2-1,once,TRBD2,CATSVGGSSYNEQFF,TGTGCCACCAGTGTTGGCGGGAGCTCCTACAATGAGCAGTTCTTC
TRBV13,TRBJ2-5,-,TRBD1,CASSLGQGMSETQYF,TGTGCCAGCAGCCTGGGACAGGGTATGTCGGAGACCCAGTACTTC